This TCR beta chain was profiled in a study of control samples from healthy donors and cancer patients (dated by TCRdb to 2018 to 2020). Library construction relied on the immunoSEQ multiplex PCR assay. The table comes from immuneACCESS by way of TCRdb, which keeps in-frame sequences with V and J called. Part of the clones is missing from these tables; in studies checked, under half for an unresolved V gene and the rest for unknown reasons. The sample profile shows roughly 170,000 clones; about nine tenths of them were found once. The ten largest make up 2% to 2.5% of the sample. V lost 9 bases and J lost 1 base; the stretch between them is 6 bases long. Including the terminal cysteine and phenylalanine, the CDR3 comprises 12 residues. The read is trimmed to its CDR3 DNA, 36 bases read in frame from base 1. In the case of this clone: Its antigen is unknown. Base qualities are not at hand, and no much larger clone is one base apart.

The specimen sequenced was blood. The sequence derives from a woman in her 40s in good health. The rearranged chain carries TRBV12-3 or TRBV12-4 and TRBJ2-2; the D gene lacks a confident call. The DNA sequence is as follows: TGTGCCAGTCAGAAGAACACCGGGGAGCTGTTTTTT. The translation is CASQKNTGELFF.